The following is a T cell receptor (beta chain) sequence with its context. The CDR3 covers 14 residues. Germline CDR1 LNHDA, CDR2 SQIVND (reference sequence). After removal of 4 bases from V and 1 base from J, the junction contained 4 bases not matched to a gene. This entry comes from a study of blood T cell repertoires in COVID-19. Overall study context: Italy, Spain and the United States were the sources of the convalescent and acute COVID-19 samples.

During active infection, Seattle patients enrolled and were then monitored through disease. Assay: immunoSEQ multiplex PCR; the TCRdb copy retains only in-frame clones and omits some. The data show some 150,000 clones, with 83% seen just once and about an eighth held by the top ten. This receptor was taken from an older woman with COVID-19, enrolled during active disease. The chain recombines TRBV19 with TRBJ2-7; TRBD1 agrees at 7 bases. The specimen was peripheral blood. In DNA, the CDR3 is TGTGCCAGTAGTACCGACAGGGATTCCTACGAGCAGTACTTC. Its protein product is CASSTDRDSYEQYF. Looking up the rest from reference TRBV19 and TRBJ2-7 gives the full variable domain: DGGITQSPKYLFRKEGQNVTLSCEQNLNHDAMYWYRQDPGQGLRLIYYSQIVNDFQKGDIAEGYSVSREKKESFPLTVTSAQKNPTAFYLCASSTDRDSYEQYFGPGTRLTVT.